These 22 T cell receptor beta chains were sequenced from one sample in a study of blood T cell repertoires in COVID-19. Clones were sequenced by immunoSEQ multiplex PCR, and TCRdb holds only the in-frame ones, with some missing. The data contain 350,000 to 550,000 clones, 70% to 90% of them seen just once; the ten biggest clones take up over 1.5%. Material for sequencing was PBMCs or T cells enriched from blood (not recorded which). The receptors shown here come from a young woman with acute COVID-19.

The rearrangement links TRBV19 to TRBJ1-2, with TRBD1 identical over 8 bases. The CDR3 totals 15 residues. CDR1 and CDR2 from the germline V gene are LNHDA and SQIVND (reference sequence). J lost 4 bases, V lost 4 bases, and 8 bases had no gene match. The CDR3 DNA reads TGTGCCAGTAGTACTGGGACAGGAGGGGCCTATGGCTACACCTTC. It codes for CASSTGTGGAYGYTF.

The V gene is TRBV2, the J gene TRBJ2-3; D is possibly TRBD2 (5 bases). The CDR3 has 14 residues. The germline gives CDR1 SNHLY, CDR2 FYNNEI. With 7 bases removed from V and 1 base from J, the gap between germline ends came to 12 bases. The CDR3 sequence: CASIIARGTDTQYF. As DNA, the CDR3 is TGTGCCAGCATCATAGCGCGGGGCACAGATACGCAGTATTTT.

The count of this clone is one. This chain connects TRBV7-6 to TRBJ2-1; 7 bases agree with TRBD1. Germline V gives CDR1 SGHVS, CDR2 FNYEAQ. Trimming cost V 5 bases and J 8 bases; bases outside gene matches: 12. CDR3 size: 15 residues. The CDR3 is CASSTIRPTGHEQFF. CDR3 in DNA: TGTGCCAGCAGCACCATACGCCCGACAGGGCATGAGCAGTTCTTC.

The rearrangement links TRBV7-6 to TRBJ1-1, with D maybe TRBD1 (6 bases). Germline V gives CDR1 SGHVS, CDR2 FNYEAQ. CDR3 length: 12 residues. Between the trimmed V and J ends, which lost 3 bases and 6 bases, there was a span of 8 bases. The CDR3 nucleotides are TGTGCCAGCAGCTTCGGGGGGCCTGAAGCTTTCTTT. Translating it yields CASSFGGPEAFF.

The chain links TRBV15 to TRBJ2-7; perhaps TRBD1 as D (6 bases). Germline V CDR1 and CDR2: LNHNV, YYDKDF (reference sequence). Trimming shortened V by 0 bases and J by 3 bases, and 15 bases separated the two germline ends. The CDR3 runs to 16 residues. The CDR3 loop is CATSRDYREDGYEQYF. The CDR3 coding sequence is TGTGCCACCAGCAGAGATTACAGGGAAGATGGCTACGAGCAGTACTTC.

The chain joins TRBV10-3 to TRBJ1-3; 8 positions match TRBD1. Germline CDR1 and CDR2: ENHRY and SYGVKD. There are 19 residues in the CDR3. With 0 bases clipped from V and 3 bases from J, the junction kept 13 bases outside the gene matches. CDR3: CAISESGGQGIMRGNTIYF. Here the CDR3 DNA reads TGTGCCATCAGTGAGTCCGGAGGACAGGGAATAATGCGTGGAAACACCATATATTTT.

The chain couples TRBV2 to TRBJ2-3; D might be TRBD1 (5 bases). Germline assignment: CDR1 SNHLY and CDR2 FYNNEI. The CDR3 is 15 residues long. Trimming removed 5 bases from V and 2 bases from J, with 14 bases in between. In nucleotides, the CDR3 is TGTGCCAGCAGTTTCAGGGCTCCCTACACAGATACGCAGTATTTT. This gives the protein CASSFRAPYTDTQYF.

The chain is built from TRBV6-5 and TRBJ1-2; 10 bases are a match to TRBD1. The CDR3 runs to 13 residues. The germline CDR1 and CDR2 sequences are MNHEY and SVGAGI. The V gene end was trimmed by 10 bases and the J gene end by 4 bases; junction bases not matched to a gene: 6. The CDR3 sequence is CATETGGGYGYTF. In DNA, the CDR3 is TGTGCCACTGAGACAGGGGGCGGCTATGGCTACACCTTC.

V and J are TRBV4-2 and TRBJ1-1; D remains unclear. The CDR3 consists of 14 residues. Trimming shortened V by 3 bases and J by 2 bases, and 10 bases separated the two germline ends. CDR1 is LGHNA and CDR2 is YNFKEQ in the germline V gene. The CDR3 DNA reads as TGTGCCAGCAGCCAGACAATGGCAAACACTGAAGCTTTCTTT. It is translated as CASSQTMANTEAFF.

This chain links TRBV4-1 with TRBJ2-2; TRBD1 matches at 8 bases. The CDR3 loop spans 15 amino acids. The J segment lost 6 bases and the V segment lost 0 bases, leaving 3 bases of the junction unmatched. In germline, CDR1 is MGHRA, CDR2 YSYEKL. Written as DNA, the CDR3 is TGCGCCAGCAGCCAAGACAGGGGGCGTTCCGGGGAGCTGTTTTTT. Translation: CASSQDRGRSGELFF.

This chain uses TRBV19 with TRBJ2-1, with D possibly TRBD2 on 6 matching bases. CDR3 size: 16 residues. Germline-derived CDR1 and CDR2 are LNHDA and SQIVND (reference sequence). The V end lost 0 bases, the J end lost 0 bases, and 9 bases lay between the germline ends. CDR3 in DNA: TGTGCCAGTAGTATAGACGGGAGTCCCTCCTACAATGAGCAGTTCTTC. Translating it yields CASSIDGSPSYNEQFF.

The genes are TRBV6-5 and TRBJ2-5, with 9 bases that match TRBD2. CDR1 MNHEY and CDR2 SVGAGI come from the germline V gene. J was trimmed by 3 bases and V by 7 bases; bases with no gene match: 9. The CDR3 covers 15 residues. The CDR3 loop is CASKRGAEGKETQYF. CDR3 bases: TGTGCCAGCAAGCGGGGGGCCGAAGGGAAAGAGACCCAGTACTTC.

The chain recombines TRBV2 with TRBJ1-1; D ambiguous. Germline-derived CDR1 and CDR2 are SNHLY and FYNNEI. V lost 5 bases and J lost 5, with 12 bases in between. The CDR3 spans 13 residues. CDR3 sequence reads: CASSLSDGTEAFF. The CDR3 DNA reads TGTGCCAGCAGTCTAAGTGACGGGACTGAAGCTTTCTTT. Variable domain in full (rest from reference TRBV2 and TRBJ1-1): EPEVTQTPSHQVTQMGQEVILRCVPISNHLYFYWYRQILGQKVEFLVSFYNNEISEKSEIFDDQFSVERPDGSNFTLKIRSTKLEDSAMYFCASSLSDGTEAFFGQGTRLTVV.

The sample holds one count of this clone. The V gene is TRBV15, the J gene TRBJ1-4, with unresolved D. The germline V gene encodes CDR1 LNHNV and CDR2 YYDKDF (reference sequence). V was clipped by 1 base and J by 4 bases, with 4 bases between them. The CDR3 runs 13 residues. CDR3 residues: CATSRGLNEKLFF. The CDR3 DNA sequence: TGTGCCACCAGCAGAGGACTTAATGAAAAACTGTTTTTT.

J is TRBJ1-4 and V is TRBV19, with unresolved D. The germline V gene encodes CDR1 LNHDA and CDR2 SQIVND (reference sequence). The CDR3 spans 14 residues. The V and J ends lost 5 bases and 5 bases respectively, with 12 bases between them. Here the CDR3 DNA reads TGTGCCAGTAGTTCCTTGGACTGGAATGAAAAACTGTTTTTT. This sequence encodes CASSSLDWNEKLFF.

Here the CDR3 reads CASTSSGLTYEQYF. The CDR3 coding sequence is TGTGCCAGCACCTCTAGCGGCCTAACCTACGAGCAGTACTTC. The V gene is TRBV6-5, the J gene TRBJ2-7; 7 bases are shared with TRBD2. V gave up 7 bases and J gave up 2 bases; unmatched junction bases: 8. The CDR3 spans 14 residues. Germline CDR1 reads MNHEY; CDR2 reads SVGAGI.

The chain employs TRBV14 and TRBJ1-4; D is ambiguous. V gave up 1 base and J gave up 0 bases, with 6 bases separating them. Germline V gene sequence: CDR1 SGHDN, CDR2 FVKESK. There are 15 residues in the CDR3. CDR3 residues: CASSQGLATNEKLFF. CDR3 coding DNA: TGTGCCAGCAGCCAAGGTCTTGCAACTAATGAAAAACTGTTTTTT. Filled out from reference TRBV14 and TRBJ1-4, the complete variable domain reads EAGVTQFPSHSVIEKGQTVTLRCDPISGHDNLYWYRRVMGKEIKFLLHFVKESKQDESGMPNNRFLAERTGGTYSTLKVQPAELEDSGVYFCASSQGLATNEKLFFGSGTQLSVL.

This chain uses TRBV15 with TRBJ2-7; D is undetermined. The CDR3 runs 16 residues. Per the germline V gene, CDR1 is LNHNV and CDR2 is YYDKDF (reference sequence). V was pared by 0 bases and J by 3 bases, with 15 bases between. The CDR3 reads CATSRDLGNALYEQYF. CDR3 sequence (DNA): TGTGCCACCAGCAGAGACCTAGGAAACGCGCTCTACGAGCAGTACTTC.

The chain carries TRBV24-1 and TRBJ2-2, with D possibly matching TRBD1 (6 bases). Trimming pared 9 bases from V and 1 base from J, leaving 14 bases between. CDR1 and CDR2 (germline): KGHDR, SFDVKD. The CDR3 is made up of 15 amino acids. CDR3 loop: CATQDRTENTGELFF. The CDR3 DNA sequence: TGTGCCACCCAAGACCGGACAGAGAACACCGGGGAGCTGTTTTTT.

J is TRBJ1-6 and V is TRBV10-1; D is ambiguous. Germline CDR1 is WNHNN and CDR2 is SYGVQD (reference sequence). The CDR3 is made up of 16 amino acids. V was trimmed by 3 bases and J by 6 bases, leaving 15 bases between them. The CDR3 DNA reads as TGCGCCAGCAGTGACGGAGGAAAACGGGGTAATTCACCCCTCCACTTT. The encoded protein is CASSDGGKRGNSPLHF.

This clone appeared once. The chain carries TRBV10-3 and TRBJ1-1; 8 bases agree with TRBD1. J was trimmed by 3 bases and V by 11 bases; bases with no gene match: 8. Germline values: CDR1 ENHRY, CDR2 SYGVKD. The CDR3 has 13 residues. The DNA of the CDR3 is TGTGCCTCTACAGGGGGTGCAGACACTGAAGCTTTCTTT. Protein: CASTGGADTEAFF.

The V and J genes are TRBV5-4 and TRBJ1-4; TRBD1 matches 7 bases. Germline lookup yields CDR1 SGHNT and CDR2 YYREEE (reference sequence). The CDR3 is made up of 14 amino acids. Germline trimming cut 5 bases from V and 4 bases from J; bases unmatched to any gene: 5. The CDR3 nucleotides read TGTGCCAGCAGTAAACAGGGGTTTAATGAAAAACTGTTTTTT. This encodes CASSKQGFNEKLFF.